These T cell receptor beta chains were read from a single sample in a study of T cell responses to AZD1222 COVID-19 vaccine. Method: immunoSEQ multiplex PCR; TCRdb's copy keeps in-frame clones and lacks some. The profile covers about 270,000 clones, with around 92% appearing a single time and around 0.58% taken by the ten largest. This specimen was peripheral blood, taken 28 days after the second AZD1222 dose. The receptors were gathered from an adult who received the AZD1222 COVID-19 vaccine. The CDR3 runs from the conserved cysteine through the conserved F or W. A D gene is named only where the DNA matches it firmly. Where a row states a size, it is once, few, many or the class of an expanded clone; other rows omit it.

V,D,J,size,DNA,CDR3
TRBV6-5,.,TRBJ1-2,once,TGTGCCAGCAGTTACAGGGGACTGTCCACCTTCTATGGCTACACCTTC,CASSYRGLSTFYGYTF
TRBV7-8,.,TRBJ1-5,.,TGTGCCAGCAGCTCTCGTCGGGGTCTGAGCAATCAGCCCCAGCATTTT,CASSSRRGLSNQPQHF
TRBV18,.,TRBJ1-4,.,TGTGCCAGCTCACCGGACAGCGAAAAACTGTTTTTT,CASSPDSEKLFF
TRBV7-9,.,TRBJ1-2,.,TGTGCCAGCCATCCCCCCAGGCTCTTTTTGGGCTACACCTTC,CASHPPRLFLGYTF
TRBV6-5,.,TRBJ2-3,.,TGTGCCAGCAGGCGCGAGAGCACAGATACGCAGTATTTT,CASRRESTDTQYF
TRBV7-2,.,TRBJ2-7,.,TGTGCCAGCAGCTACTATGGTTACGAGCAGTACTTC,CASSYYGYEQYF
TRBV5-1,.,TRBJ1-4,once,TGCGCCAGCTCCGACAGCCGTAATGAAAAACTGTTTTTT,CASSDSRNEKLFF
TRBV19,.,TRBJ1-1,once,TGTGCCAGTAGTATAACCTGGGGACTCCCCACTGAAGCTTTCTTT,CASSITWGLPTEAFF
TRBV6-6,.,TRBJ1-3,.,TGTGCCAGCAGTGCAATCGGGGGAACTGGAAACACCATATATTTT,CASSAIGGTGNTIYF
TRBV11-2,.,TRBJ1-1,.,TGTGCCAGCAGCTTATCCCCCCCGGCCGGGGCTTTCTTT,CASSLSPPAGAFF
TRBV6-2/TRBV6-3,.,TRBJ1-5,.,TGTGCCAGCGGTTCCAGGGTATCGGTTCAGCCCCAGCATTTT,CASGSRVSVQPQHF
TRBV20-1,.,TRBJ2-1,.,TGCAGTGCCAACGGGAATGAGCAGTTCTTC,CSANGNEQFF
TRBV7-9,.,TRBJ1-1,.,TGTGCCAGCAGCCTGGAGACAGAGAACACTGAAGCTTTCTTT,CASSLETENTEAFF
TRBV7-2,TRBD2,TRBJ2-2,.,TGTGCCAGCAGCTTAGTGGGCGGGAGTTCCACCGGGGAGCTGTTTTTT,CASSLVGGSSTGELFF
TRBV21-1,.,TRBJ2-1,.,TGTGCCAGCAGCGGGCCCGTCAGTGGGGTAAGCTCCTACAATGAGCAGTTCTTC,CASSGPVSGVSSYNEQFF
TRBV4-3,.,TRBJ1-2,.,TGCGCCAGCAGCCATCGGACGGGCTATGGCTACACCTTC,CASSHRTGYGYTF
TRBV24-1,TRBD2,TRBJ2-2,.,TGTGCCACCAGTATTACGCGCGGGGGGAACACCGGGGAGCTGTTTTTT,CATSITRGGNTGELFF
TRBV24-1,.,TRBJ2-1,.,TGTGCCACCAGTGATCGGGACGGGCGCTCCTACAATGAGCAGTTCTTC,CATSDRDGRSYNEQFF
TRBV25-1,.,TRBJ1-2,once,TGTGCCAGCAGTGAGACGAGGACAGCCTATAACTATGGCTACACCTTC,CASSETRTAYNYGYTF
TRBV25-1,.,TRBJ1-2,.,TGTGCCAGCAGTGACTATATTGAGGGCTACACCTTC,CASSDYIEGYTF
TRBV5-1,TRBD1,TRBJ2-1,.,TGCGCCAGCAGGGAAGGACAGGGGCCCCACAATGAGCAGTTCTTC,CASREGQGPHNEQFF
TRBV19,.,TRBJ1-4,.,TGTGCCAGTACTAAGCGACCCCGGGCTAATGAAAAACTGTTTTTT,CASTKRPRANEKLFF
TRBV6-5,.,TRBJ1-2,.,TGTGCCAGCTCCTCTTCCCTTATGATTTATGGCTACACCTTC,CASSSSLMIYGYTF
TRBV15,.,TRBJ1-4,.,TGTGCCACCAGCAGGGATGTACCTGAAAAACTGTTTTTT,CATSRDVPEKLFF
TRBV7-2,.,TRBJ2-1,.,TGTGCCAGCAGCTTAGGGGGGATTGGTGGAAATGAGCAGTTCTTC,CASSLGGIGGNEQFF
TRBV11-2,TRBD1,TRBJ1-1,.,TGTGCCAGCAGCGTGACAGGGAGGACTGAAGCTTTCTTT,CASSVTGRTEAFF
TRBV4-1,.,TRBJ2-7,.,TGCGCCAGCAGCCAAGTGAGGGACCTCTCCTACGAGCAGTACTTC,CASSQVRDLSYEQYF
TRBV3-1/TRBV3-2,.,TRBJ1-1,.,TGTGCCAGCAGCCAAGGTGGGGTGACGGCTGAAGCTTTCTTT,CASSQGGVTAEAFF
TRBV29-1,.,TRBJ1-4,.,TGCAGCGTTGAAAAAGGTTCGGACAGATTTTTT,CSVEKGSDRFF